The 18 T cell receptor beta chains reported below all come from one sample, sequenced in a study of tumor and adjacent non-tumor tissue in lung cancer. RNA was extracted from bulk tissue without any cell sorting. Distant lung tissue was collected more than 3 cm away from the tumor edge. A modified ARM-PCR protocol with three rounds of nested PCR amplified TCRbeta. MiXCR, run by TCRdb on the multiplex PCR reads, gives a single entry per CDR3 protein. Here the sample spans about 75,000 distinct CDR3 sequences, under 70% being singletons. The material sequenced was distant non-tumor lung tissue. The receptor source for this set is a woman aged 45-65 years with non-small cell lung cancer.

This clonotype turned up a few times. The chain uses TRBV20-1 and TRBJ1-1, with no clear D. Germline V gene sequence: CDR1 DFQATT, CDR2 SNEGSKA (reference sequence). This CDR3 comprises 14 residues. V was clipped by 4 bases and J by 2 bases, with 14 bases between them. The CDR3 DNA follows: TGCAGTGCTATATTACATGGCGCAAACACTGAAGCTTTCTTT. Its protein is CSAILHGANTEAFF.

This clonotype was counted many times. The chain is built from TRBV20-1 and TRBJ2-3, with 15 bases aligning to TRBD2. Germline trimming cut 4 bases from V and 4 bases from J; bases unmatched to any gene: 6. Germline lookup yields CDR1 DFQATT and CDR2 SNEGSKA (reference sequence). This CDR3 has 16 residues. CDR3 bases: TGCAGTGCTACCGACTGGACTAGCGGGAGGGCAGATACGCAGTATTTT. It specifies CSATDWTSGRADTQYF.

Regarding this clonotype: The junction shows a germline mismatch at one end, possibly a read error. The CDR3 region has the DNA TGTGCCCGCAGCAAGCGGGAGAGTGAGACCCAGTACTTC. Translating gives CARSKRESETQYF. The chain carries TRBV14 and TRBJ2-5; TRBD2 agrees at 8 bases. Germline assignment: CDR1 SGHDN and CDR2 FVKESK. The length of the CDR3 is 13 residues.

The chain couples TRBV6-2 or TRBV6-3 to TRBJ1-1; 8 positions agree with TRBD1. From germline, CDR1 is MNHEY and CDR2 SVGEGT. V dropped 5 bases and J dropped 3; count of bases not matched to a gene: 8. CDR3 length equals 15 residues. This CDR3 is CASSTDRGWYTEAFF. In DNA form, the CDR3 reads TGTGCCAGCAGTACTGACAGGGGCTGGTACACTGAAGCTTTCTTT.

Of note for this clonotype: The junction and the germline gene differ at one end; a read error may be behind it. This chain joins TRBV5-4 and TRBJ1-1; TRBD1 might be the D (6 bases). CDR1 is SGHNT, CDR2 YYREEE, per germline (reference sequence). There are 17 residues in the CDR3. CDR3 loop: CASSLAAGRRGNIEAFF. CDR3 DNA sequence: TGTGCCAGCAGCTTGGCTGCCGGCAGGAGGGGGAACATTGAAGCTTTCTTT.

A word on this clonotype: A read error may account for a junction end that differs from germline. This chain joins TRBV10-2 and TRBJ1-5, with TRBD1 as a possible D gene (5 bases). The CDR3 has 13 residues. Germline CDR1 reads WSHSY; CDR2 reads SAAADI. This CDR3 reads CASSEPGIQSQHF. The CDR3 DNA is TGCGCCAGCAGTGAACCAGGGATTCAGTCCCAGCATTTT.

Comments on this clonotype: The germline gene is not matched at one end of the junction; a read error may be the cause. V gene TRBV5-5 combines with J gene TRBJ2-2; TRBD2 is a possible D gene (7 bases). This CDR3 comprises 15 residues. Per germline, CDR1 SGHKS and CDR2 YYEKEE (reference sequence). CDR3 residues: CASSKRGANTGELFF. The CDR3 bases are TGTGCTAGCAGCAAACGGGGGGCCAACACCGGGGAGCTGTTTTTT.

A remark on this clonotype: Given a much more abundant clone one base away, this may be a read error. The gene calls are TRBV20-1 and TRBJ2-7; no clear D gene. Trimming stripped 7 bases from V and 1 base from J, with 11 bases between. The germline V gene encodes CDR1 DFQATT and CDR2 SNEGSKA (reference sequence). The CDR3 is 12 amino acids. As DNA, the CDR3 is TGCAGTGGTACGGAACAGTCCTACGAGCAGTACTTC. It yields the protein CSGTEQSYEQYF.

This clonotype has at least ten counts. The rearrangement uses TRBV12-3 or TRBV12-4 and TRBJ2-5, with 11 bases fitting TRBD2. This CDR3 contains 14 residues. Losses at the gene ends were 3 bases for V and 7 bases for J; bases not matched to a gene: 4. The CDR3, as DNA: TGTGCCAGCAGTTTCAGTAGCGGGAGGGTGACCCAGTACTTC. It specifies CASSFSSGRVTQYF.

A single count supports this clonotype. Just one base apart from a much larger clone, this may be a read error. V gene TRBV6-1 combines with J gene TRBJ2-5, with D maybe TRBD2 (7 bases). Trimming removed 3 bases from V and 2 bases from J, with 16 bases in between. The CDR3 is made up of 16 amino acids. CDR1 is MNHNS, CDR2 SASEGT, per germline. This chain's CDR3 is CASSDRGRGRQETQYF. CDR3 DNA sequence: TGTGCCAGCAGTGACCGTGGGAGGGGGAGACAAGAGACCCAGTACTTC.

Concerning this clonotype itself: The germline gene is not matched at one end of the junction; a read error may be the cause. The chain uses TRBV11-2 and TRBJ2-2; 7 bases are shared with TRBD1. CDR1 is SGHAT, CDR2 FQNNGV, per germline. The CDR3 length is 13 residues. The CDR3, as DNA: TGTGCCAGCGGCGTACAGGGGATCGGGAAGCTGTTTTTT. Amino acid sequence: CASGVQGIGKLFF.

Note on this clonotype: Here the CDR3 omits its conserved ending phenylalanine or tryptophan, so a read error is the likely source. This chain links TRBV7-9 with TRBJ2-2, with 7 positions matching TRBD1. The CDR3 runs to 14 residues. Unmatched junction bases numbered 7, after V lost 9 bases and J lost 3 bases. Germline CDR1 and CDR2: SEHNR and FQNEAQ (reference sequence). The CDR3 DNA reads TGTGCCAGTAGCCGAGGGACAGACACCGGGGAGCTGTTTCTT. It is translated as CASSRGTDTGELFL.

Note on this clonotype: This CDR3 fails to terminate in the conserved phenylalanine or tryptophan, so it likely reflects a read error. This chain connects TRBV18 to TRBJ2-1; no reliable D call. The germline V gene has CDR1 KGHSH and CDR2 LQKENI. This CDR3 spans 14 amino acids. V lost 3 bases and J 8 bases, leaving 14 bases between the germline ends. The CDR3 DNA is TGTGCCAGCTCACCCCTCGGTGGGGTCGATGAGCAGTTCTTA. Translated, it gives CASSPLGGVDEQFL.

Here the CDR3 DNA reads TGTGCCAGTCGTGAACAGGGGACCACCGGGGAGCTGTTTTTT. Its protein is CASREQGTTGELFF. The chain uses TRBV6-1 and TRBJ2-2, with 7 bases fitting TRBD1. After removal of 9 bases from V and 4 bases from J, the junction contained 8 bases not matched to a gene. This CDR3 comprises 14 residues. Germline lookup yields CDR1 MNHNS and CDR2 SASEGT.

CDR3 in DNA: TGCAGTGCCTCACCGGGGGGACAGAGAGAATACGTGCACTACTTC. As protein: CSASPGGQREYVHYF. The genes are TRBV20-1 and TRBJ2-7, with D perhaps being TRBD1 or TRBD2 (7 bases each). In germline, CDR1 is DFQATT, CDR2 SNEGSKA (reference sequence). The CDR3 is 15 amino acids. Trimming took off 6 bases at V and 13 bases at J, with 31 bases between the two ends.

Concerning this clonotype: A much bigger clone sits one base away, suggesting this may be a read error. The chain uses TRBV12-3 or TRBV12-4 and TRBJ1-2; possible D gene TRBD1, 5 bases. The CDR3 has 12 amino acids. The CDR3 DNA follows: TGTACCAGCAGTTTATTAAGGGACCGCTACACCTTC. Its translation: CTSSLLRDRYTF.

Concerning this clonotype: Since no conserved phenylalanine or tryptophan closes the CDR3, a read error is the likely cause. This chain joins TRBV5-1 and TRBJ2-4; D possibly corresponds to TRBD1 (5 bases). V gave up 6 bases and J gave up 6 bases, with 13 bases separating them. The CDR3 runs to 13 residues. Germline lookup yields CDR1 SGHRS and CDR2 YFSETQ. CDR3 in amino acids: CASNDRQRNIQYL. CDR3 bases: TGCGCCAGCAACGATCGACAGAGAAACATTCAGTACTTA.

This clonotype was counted ten times or more. V is TRBV20-1 and J is TRBJ2-1, with TRBD1 identical over 8 bases. Trimming cost V 6 bases and J 4 bases; bases outside gene matches: 5. Germline values: CDR1 DFQATT, CDR2 SNEGSKA (reference sequence). This CDR3 is built from 13 residues. The CDR3 sequence: CSAARDRYNEQFF. CDR3 nucleotide sequence: TGCAGTGCGGCCCGGGACAGGTACAATGAGCAGTTCTTC.